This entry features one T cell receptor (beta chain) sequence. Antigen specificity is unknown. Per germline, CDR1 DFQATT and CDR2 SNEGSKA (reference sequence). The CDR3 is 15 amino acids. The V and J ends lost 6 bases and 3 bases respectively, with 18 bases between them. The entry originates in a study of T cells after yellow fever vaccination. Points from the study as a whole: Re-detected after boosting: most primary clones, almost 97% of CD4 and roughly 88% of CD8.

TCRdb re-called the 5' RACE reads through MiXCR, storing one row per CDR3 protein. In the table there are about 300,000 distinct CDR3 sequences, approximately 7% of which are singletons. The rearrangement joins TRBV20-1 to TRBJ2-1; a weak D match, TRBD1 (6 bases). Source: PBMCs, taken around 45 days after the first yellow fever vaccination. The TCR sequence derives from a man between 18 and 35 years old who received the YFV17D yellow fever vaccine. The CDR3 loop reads CSAQTIQGGYNEQFF. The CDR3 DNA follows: TGCAGTGCGCAAACTATACAGGGTGGCTACAATGAGCAGTTCTTC.